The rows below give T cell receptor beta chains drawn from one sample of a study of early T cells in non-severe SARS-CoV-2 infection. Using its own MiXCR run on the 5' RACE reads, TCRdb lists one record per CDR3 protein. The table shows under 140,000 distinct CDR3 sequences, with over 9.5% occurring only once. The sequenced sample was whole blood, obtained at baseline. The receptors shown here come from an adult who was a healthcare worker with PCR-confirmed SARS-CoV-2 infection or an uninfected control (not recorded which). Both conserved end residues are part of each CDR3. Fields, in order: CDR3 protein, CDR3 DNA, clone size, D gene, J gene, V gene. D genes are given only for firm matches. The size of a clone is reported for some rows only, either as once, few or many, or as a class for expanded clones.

CDR3aa: CASSSGTVNSNQPQHF; CDR3nt: TGTGCCAGCAGTTCCGGGACAGTAAATAGCAATCAGCCCCAGCATTTT; abundance: -; d_gene: TRBD1; j_gene: TRBJ1-5; v_gene: TRBV12-3/TRBV12-4
CDR3aa: CASSQDSNEQFF; CDR3nt: TGCGCCAGCAGCCAAGACAGCAATGAGCAGTTCTTC; abundance: few; d_gene: -; j_gene: TRBJ2-1; v_gene: TRBV4-1
CDR3aa: CSASFREGRNEQFF; CDR3nt: TGCAGTGCTAGCTTCCGGGAGGGCCGGAATGAGCAGTTCTTC; abundance: few; d_gene: TRBD2; j_gene: TRBJ2-1; v_gene: TRBV20-1
CDR3aa: CASSLGTLGYTF; CDR3nt: TGTGCCAGCAGCCTCGGGACTCTAGGCTACACCTTC; abundance: -; d_gene: -; j_gene: TRBJ1-2; v_gene: TRBV12-3/TRBV12-4
CDR3aa: CASRTVQGAGGYTF; CDR3nt: TGTGCCAGCAGAACCGTCCAGGGGGCTGGGGGCTACACCTTC; abundance: many; d_gene: TRBD1; j_gene: TRBJ1-2; v_gene: TRBV6-6
CDR3aa: CASSYSRGRGEKLFF; CDR3nt: TGTGCCAGCAGCTACTCCAGGGGAAGGGGTGAAAAACTGTTTTTT; abundance: -; d_gene: -; j_gene: TRBJ1-4; v_gene: TRBV11-2
CDR3aa: CASRRSSGTALYGYTF; CDR3nt: TGTGCCAGCAGGCGCAGTTCCGGGACAGCCCTCTATGGCTACACCTTC; abundance: -; d_gene: TRBD1; j_gene: TRBJ1-2; v_gene: TRBV7-8
CDR3aa: CASSDSGRGSYEQYF; CDR3nt: TGTGCCAGCAGTGATAGCGGGAGGGGCTCCTACGAGCAGTACTTC; abundance: -; d_gene: TRBD2; j_gene: TRBJ2-7; v_gene: TRBV6-1
CDR3aa: CASSSENTEAFF; CDR3nt: TGCGCCAGCAGCTCCGAGAACACTGAAGCTTTCTTT; abundance: many; d_gene: -; j_gene: TRBJ1-1; v_gene: TRBV5-1
CDR3aa: CASSGGKIETQYF; CDR3nt: TGTGCCAGCAGTGGTGGCAAGATAGAGACCCAGTACTTC; abundance: many; d_gene: -; j_gene: TRBJ2-5; v_gene: TRBV2
CDR3aa: CATSDPRVGDEQFF; CDR3nt: TGTGCCACCAGTGACCCGCGGGTCGGGGATGAGCAGTTCTTC; abundance: few; d_gene: -; j_gene: TRBJ2-1; v_gene: TRBV24-1
CDR3aa: CATSDLEYTGELFF; CDR3nt: TGTGCCACCAGTGATCTCGAATACACCGGGGAGCTGTTTTTT; abundance: few; d_gene: -; j_gene: TRBJ2-2; v_gene: TRBV24-1
CDR3aa: CASSQDRGRAGELFF; CDR3nt: TGCGCCAGCAGCCAAGATCGGGGGAGGGCCGGGGAGCTGTTTTTT; abundance: few; d_gene: TRBD2; j_gene: TRBJ2-2; v_gene: TRBV4-1
CDR3aa: CASSWDSGDYEQYF; CDR3nt: TGTGCCAGTAGCTGGGACAGCGGGGACTACGAGCAGTACTTC; abundance: -; d_gene: -; j_gene: TRBJ2-7; v_gene: TRBV19
CDR3aa: CASSLGPSGAYEQYF; CDR3nt: TGTGCCAGCAGCTTAGGGCCTAGCGGGGCCTACGAGCAGTACTTC; abundance: -; d_gene: TRBD2; j_gene: TRBJ2-7; v_gene: TRBV11-3
CDR3aa: CASSHRLERAKNIQYF; CDR3nt: TGTGCCAGCAGCCATAGATTGGAGAGGGCCAAAAACATTCAGTACTTC; abundance: -; d_gene: -; j_gene: TRBJ2-4; v_gene: TRBV3-1
CDR3aa: CASTIAGQGWGSEQYF; CDR3nt: TGTGCCAGCACCATAGCCGGACAGGGCTGGGGGAGCGAGCAGTACTTC; abundance: -; d_gene: TRBD1; j_gene: TRBJ2-7; v_gene: TRBV2
CDR3aa: CASSYSFGAIDSHEQFF; CDR3nt: TGTGCCAGCAGTTACTCGTTCGGGGCAATAGATAGCCATGAGCAGTTCTTC; abundance: few; d_gene: -; j_gene: TRBJ2-1; v_gene: TRBV6-2/TRBV6-3
CDR3aa: CASSFLGTMGETQYF; CDR3nt: TGTGCCAGCAGCTTTCTCGGGACGATGGGAGAGACCCAGTACTTC; abundance: few; d_gene: -; j_gene: TRBJ2-5; v_gene: TRBV7-9
CDR3aa: CASSQDSGIGGWTDTQYF; CDR3nt: TGCGCCAGCAGCCAAGATTCCGGGATAGGAGGCTGGACAGATACGCAGTATTTT; abundance: many; d_gene: -; j_gene: TRBJ2-3; v_gene: TRBV4-1
CDR3aa: CASSPRTSTGELFF; CDR3nt: TGTGCCAGCAGTCCCCGAACCAGCACCGGGGAGCTGTTTTTT; abundance: -; d_gene: -; j_gene: TRBJ2-2; v_gene: TRBV12-3/TRBV12-4
CDR3aa: CSAGRTGVVEQYF; CDR3nt: TGCAGTGCTGGACGGACAGGGGTTGTTGAGCAGTACTTC; abundance: many; d_gene: TRBD1; j_gene: TRBJ2-7; v_gene: TRBV20-1
CDR3aa: CASSLSRDPGANVLTF; CDR3nt: TGTGCCAGCAGTTTAAGTAGGGACCCTGGGGCCAACGTCCTGACTTTC; abundance: -; d_gene: -; j_gene: TRBJ2-6; v_gene: TRBV28
CDR3aa: CSVSPGGAEAFF; CDR3nt: TGCAGCGTTAGCCCAGGGGGCGCGGAAGCTTTCTTT; abundance: -; d_gene: TRBD1; j_gene: TRBJ1-1; v_gene: TRBV29-1
CDR3aa: CASSVDWGNTEAFF; CDR3nt: TGTGCCAGCAGCGTAGATTGGGGGAACACTGAAGCTTTCTTT; abundance: few; d_gene: -; j_gene: TRBJ1-1; v_gene: TRBV9
CDR3aa: CASSLARADTQYF; CDR3nt: TGTGCCAGCAGCTTAGCGCGGGCAGATACGCAGTATTTT; abundance: -; d_gene: -; j_gene: TRBJ2-3; v_gene: TRBV7-2
CDR3aa: CASSLVISPNEQYF; CDR3nt: TGTGCCAGCAGCTTAGTAATCTCCCCGAACGAGCAGTACTTC; abundance: -; d_gene: -; j_gene: TRBJ2-7; v_gene: TRBV7-2
CDR3aa: CASSSLGGPNTGELFF; CDR3nt: TGTGCCAGCAGTTCCCTCGGCGGGCCGAACACCGGGGAGCTGTTTTTT; abundance: -; d_gene: -; j_gene: TRBJ2-2; v_gene: TRBV28
CDR3aa: CASSTGRGHSSPLHF; CDR3nt: TGTGCCAGTAGTACGGGACGGGGGCACTCTTCACCCCTCCACTTT; abundance: -; d_gene: -; j_gene: TRBJ1-6; v_gene: TRBV19
CDR3aa: CASSIANMNTEAFF; CDR3nt: TGTGCCAGTAGTATAGCAAATATGAACACTGAAGCTTTCTTT; abundance: -; d_gene: -; j_gene: TRBJ1-1; v_gene: TRBV19
CDR3aa: CASSFQVPLNSAYEQYF; CDR3nt: TGTGCCAGCAGTTTTCAAGTCCCACTGAATTCCGCCTACGAGCAGTACTTC; abundance: few; d_gene: -; j_gene: TRBJ2-7; v_gene: TRBV27
CDR3aa: CASSFGSSYEQYF; CDR3nt: TGTGCCAGCAGTTTTGGGTCCTCCTACGAGCAGTACTTC; abundance: many; d_gene: -; j_gene: TRBJ2-7; v_gene: TRBV12-3/TRBV12-4
CDR3aa: CASSTSDRNEQFF; CDR3nt: TGTGCCAGTAGTACCTCCGACAGAAATGAGCAGTTCTTC; abundance: -; d_gene: -; j_gene: TRBJ2-1; v_gene: TRBV19